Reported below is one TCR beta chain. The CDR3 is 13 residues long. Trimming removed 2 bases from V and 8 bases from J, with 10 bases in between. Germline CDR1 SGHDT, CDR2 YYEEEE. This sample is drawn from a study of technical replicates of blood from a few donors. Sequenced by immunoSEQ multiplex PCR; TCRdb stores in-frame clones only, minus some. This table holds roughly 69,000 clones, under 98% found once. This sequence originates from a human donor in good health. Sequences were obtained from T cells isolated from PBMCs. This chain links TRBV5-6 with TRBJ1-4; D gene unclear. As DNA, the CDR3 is TGTGCCAGCAGCTTCTCCGGGTTGGAAAAACTGTTTTTT. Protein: CASSFSGLEKLFF.